This T cell receptor beta chain was retrieved from a study of T cells after posttransplantation cyclophosphamide. Study-wide results and caveats: Later blood repertoires were often dominated by clones from the donor CD8+ memory compartment. After PTCy, TRB diversity resembled that of CNI/methotrexate controls.

V dropped 0 bases and J dropped 0 bases, with 10 bases sitting between them. The germline V gene encodes CDR1 SGHRS and CDR2 YFSETQ. The CDR3 is 16 amino acids. This clone was seen at least ten times. The target antigen is unknown. Sequencing was performed with immunoSEQ multiplex PCR; in TCRdb, only in-frame clones are kept and a portion is missing. The sample yields just over 25,000 clones, without any singletons. The material sequenced was PBMCs. This sequence joins TRBV5-1 and TRBJ2-1, with D hard to call. This receptor was obtained from a man in his fifties in good health, CMV-negative, and a related stem cell transplant donor. The DNA of the CDR3 is TGCGCCAGCAGCTTGGCCCATGCGAGCTCCTACAATGAGCAGTTCTTC. Translation: CASSLAHASSYNEQFF.